This T cell receptor (beta chain) was documented in a study of blood T cell repertoires in COVID-19. About the study: Sites in the United States, Italy and Spain provided acute and convalescent COVID-19 samples.

Authors' analysis steps: The authors estimated nucleated cell counts from reference gene primer amplification. Data came from immunoSEQ multiplex PCR; TCRdb stores just in-frame clones and leaves some out. For V, J and clone size, that table is used; D and trimming come from the DNA. The table records fewer than 60,000 clones, 84% of them present only once. Germline CDR1 reads LGHNT; CDR2 reads FRNRAP. The junction had 5 bases not matched to a gene; V was cut back by 1 base and J by 3 bases. The CDR3 is made up of 15 amino acids. Sequencing was carried out using peripheral blood. This receptor was taken from a man aged 55-75 years with acute or convalescent COVID-19. V usage is TRBV12-5 and J usage is TRBJ1-1, with 7 bases that match TRBD1. The CDR3 nucleotides read TGTGCTAGTGGTTTGGGACAGGGTTCGGACACTGAAGCTTTCTTT. It specifies CASGLGQGSDTEAFF.